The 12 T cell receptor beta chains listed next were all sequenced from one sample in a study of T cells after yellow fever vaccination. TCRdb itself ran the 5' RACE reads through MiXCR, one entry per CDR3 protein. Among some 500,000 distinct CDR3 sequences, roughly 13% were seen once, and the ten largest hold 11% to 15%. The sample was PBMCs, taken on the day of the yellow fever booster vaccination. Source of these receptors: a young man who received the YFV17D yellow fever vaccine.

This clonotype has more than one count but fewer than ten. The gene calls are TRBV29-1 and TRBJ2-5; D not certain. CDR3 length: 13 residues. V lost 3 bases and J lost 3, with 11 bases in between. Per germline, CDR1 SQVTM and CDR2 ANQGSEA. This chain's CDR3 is CSVDRKPKETQYF. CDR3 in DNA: TGCAGCGTTGACCGCAAACCCAAAGAGACCCAGTACTTC.

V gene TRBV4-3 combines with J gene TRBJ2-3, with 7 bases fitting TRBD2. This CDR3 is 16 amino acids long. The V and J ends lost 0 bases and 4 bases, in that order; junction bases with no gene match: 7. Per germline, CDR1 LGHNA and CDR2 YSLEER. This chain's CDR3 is CASSQDWTRGSDTQYF. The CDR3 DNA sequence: TGCGCCAGCAGCCAAGATTGGACTAGAGGATCAGATACGCAGTATTTT.

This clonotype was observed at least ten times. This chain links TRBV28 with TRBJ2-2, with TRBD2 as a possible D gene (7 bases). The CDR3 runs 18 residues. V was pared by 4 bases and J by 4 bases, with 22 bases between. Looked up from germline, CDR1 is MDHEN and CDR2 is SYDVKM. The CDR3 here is CASSSVFMGGGRTGELFF. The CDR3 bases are TGTGCCAGCAGTTCTGTCTTCATGGGCGGGGGCCGCACCGGGGAGCTGTTTTTT.

As DNA, the CDR3 is TGTGCCAGCAGTTCGGGTGGTGGAGGGGCTGGCAATCAGCCCCAGCATTTT. Protein product: CASSSGGGGAGNQPQHF. This sequence joins TRBV28 and TRBJ1-5, with D tentatively TRBD1 (5 bases). Germline lookup yields CDR1 MDHEN and CDR2 SYDVKM. The CDR3 is 17 residues long. Trimming took off 4 bases at V and 2 bases at J, with 18 bases between the two ends.

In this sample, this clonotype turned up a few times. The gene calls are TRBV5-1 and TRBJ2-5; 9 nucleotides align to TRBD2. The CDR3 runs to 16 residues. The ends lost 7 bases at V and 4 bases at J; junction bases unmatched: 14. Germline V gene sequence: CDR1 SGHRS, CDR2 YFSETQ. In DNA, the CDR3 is TGCGCCAGCCACAACAGGGACCAAGCGGGAGGAGAGACCCAGTACTTC. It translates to CASHNRDQAGGETQYF.

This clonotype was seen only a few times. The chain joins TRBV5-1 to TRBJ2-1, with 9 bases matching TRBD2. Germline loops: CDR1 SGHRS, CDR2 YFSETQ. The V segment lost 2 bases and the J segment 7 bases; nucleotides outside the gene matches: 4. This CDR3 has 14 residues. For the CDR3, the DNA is TGCGCCAGCAGCTTTGAGCGGGAGGTTAATGAGCAGTTCTTC. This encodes CASSFEREVNEQFF.

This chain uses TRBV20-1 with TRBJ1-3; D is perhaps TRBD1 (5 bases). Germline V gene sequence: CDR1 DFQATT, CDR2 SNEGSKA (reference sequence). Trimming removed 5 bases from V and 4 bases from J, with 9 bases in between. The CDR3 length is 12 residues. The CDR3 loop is CSADDSGNTIYF. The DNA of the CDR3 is TGCAGTGCTGATGACAGCGGAAACACCATATATTTT.

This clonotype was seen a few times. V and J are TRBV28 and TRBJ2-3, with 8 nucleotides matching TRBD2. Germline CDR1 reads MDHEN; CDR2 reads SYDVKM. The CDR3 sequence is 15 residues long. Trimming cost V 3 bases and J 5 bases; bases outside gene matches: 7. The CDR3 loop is CASSFGSGSLDTQYF. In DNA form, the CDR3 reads TGTGCCAGCAGTTTTGGAAGCGGGAGTTTAGATACGCAGTATTTT. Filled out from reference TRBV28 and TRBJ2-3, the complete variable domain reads DVKVTQSSRYLVKRTGEKVFLECVQDMDHENMFWYRQDPGLGLRLIYFSYDVKMKEKGDIPEGYSVSREKKERFSLILESASTNQTSMYLCASSFGSGSLDTQYFGPGTRLTVL.

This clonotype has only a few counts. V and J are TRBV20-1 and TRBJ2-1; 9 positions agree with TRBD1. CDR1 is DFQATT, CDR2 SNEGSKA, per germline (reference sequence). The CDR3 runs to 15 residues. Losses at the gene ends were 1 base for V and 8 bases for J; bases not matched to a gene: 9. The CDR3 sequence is CSARAGTGLGYEQFF. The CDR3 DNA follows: TGCAGTGCTAGAGCCGGGACAGGGTTAGGGTATGAGCAGTTCTTC.

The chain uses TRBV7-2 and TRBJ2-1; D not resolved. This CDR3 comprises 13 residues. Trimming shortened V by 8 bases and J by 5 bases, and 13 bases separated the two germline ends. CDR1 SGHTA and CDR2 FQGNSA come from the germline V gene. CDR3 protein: CASQVGVHNEQFF. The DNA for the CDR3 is TGTGCCAGCCAGGTGGGCGTCCACAATGAGCAGTTCTTC.

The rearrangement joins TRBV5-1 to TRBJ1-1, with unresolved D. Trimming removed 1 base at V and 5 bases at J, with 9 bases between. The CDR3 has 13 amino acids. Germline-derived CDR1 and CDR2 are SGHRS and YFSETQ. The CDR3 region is CASSLNWGTEAFF. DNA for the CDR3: TGCGCCAGCAGCTTGAACTGGGGTACTGAAGCTTTCTTT.

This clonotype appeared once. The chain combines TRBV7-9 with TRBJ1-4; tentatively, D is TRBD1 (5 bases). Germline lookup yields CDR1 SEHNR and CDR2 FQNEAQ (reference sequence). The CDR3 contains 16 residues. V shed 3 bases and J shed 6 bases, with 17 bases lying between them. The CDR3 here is CASSFGLRDGDEKLFF. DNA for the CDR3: TGTGCCAGCAGCTTCGGTCTCCGGGACGGCGATGAAAAACTGTTTTTT. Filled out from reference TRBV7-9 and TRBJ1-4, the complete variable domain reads DTGVSQNPRHKITKRGQNVTFRCDPISEHNRLYWYRQTLGQGPEFLTYFQNEAQLEKSRLLSDRFSAERPKGSFSTLEIQRTEQGDSAMYLCASSFGLRDGDEKLFFGSGTQLSVL.